The 14 T cell receptor beta chains presented below share a single source sample, sequenced in a study of beta chain features in type 1 diabetes. The isolated RNA, all of it, was reverse transcribed, so expressed TCRB transcripts were what got sequenced. Sequenced by immunoSEQ multiplex PCR; TCRdb stores in-frame clones only, minus some. The sample has about 130,000 clones; roughly a tenth are singletons. The sample consisted of central memory CD4+ T cells from blood. These TCRs come from a young man in good health.

The chain is built from TRBV4-2 and TRBJ2-6, with D possibly being TRBD1 (6 bases). The ends were cut back, 4 bases at V and 2 bases at J, with 18 bases in the middle. This CDR3 is built from 18 residues. Germline lookup yields CDR1 LGHNA and CDR2 YNFKEQ. The CDR3 nucleotides are TGTGCCAGCAGCCCCAAACAGGGTATTGGGACTGGGGCCAACGTCCTGACTTTC. Translation: CASSPKQGIGTGANVLTF.

CDR3 amino acids: CASSFIQGASSYEQYF. The CDR3 DNA sequence: TGTGCCAGCAGTTTTATTCAGGGGGCCTCCTCCTACGAGCAGTACTTC. The rearrangement joins TRBV28 to TRBJ2-7; 8 nucleotides line up with TRBD1. From germline, CDR1 is MDHEN and CDR2 SYDVKM. This CDR3 contains 16 residues. V was pared by 3 bases and J by 0 bases, with 7 bases of the junction left unmatched.

The chain combines TRBV5-4 with TRBJ2-2; D gene unclear. This CDR3 has 12 amino acids. Deletions cut 1 base from V and 7 bases from J, with 5 bases between. Looked up from germline, CDR1 is SGHNT and CDR2 is YYREEE (reference sequence). Written as DNA, the CDR3 is TGTGCCAGCAGCTTGCGTAGCGGGGAGCTGTTTTTT. Translated, it gives CASSLRSGELFF.

This clone was counted ten times or more. This chain links TRBV15 with TRBJ2-1, with D tentatively TRBD2 (6 bases). Between the trimmed V and J ends, which lost 0 bases and 8 bases, there was a span of 11 bases. The CDR3 length is 14 residues. Germline V gene lookup returns CDR1 LNHNV and CDR2 YYDKDF (reference sequence). The CDR3 nucleotides are TGTGCCACCAGCAGAGATCGACTAGTGGATGAGCAGTTCTTC. Amino acids: CATSRDRLVDEQFF.

This chain's CDR3 is CASSLVSGGGSPLHF. The CDR3 DNA is TGTGCCAGCAGTTTAGTTTCGGGGGGGGGTTCACCCCTCCACTTT. The J gene is TRBJ1-6, the V gene TRBV28; the D gene is possibly TRBD1 (5 bases). V gave up 2 bases and J gave up 9 bases, with 14 bases separating them. CDR3 size: 15 residues. Germline V gene data show CDR1 as MDHEN and CDR2 as SYDVKM.

The V and J genes are TRBV5-1 and TRBJ2-3; 12 positions agree with TRBD2. This CDR3 contains 15 residues. Unmatched junction bases numbered 3, after V lost 4 bases and J lost 3 bases. Germline CDR1 is SGHRS and CDR2 is YFSETQ. As DNA, the CDR3 is TGCGCCAGCAGCCCCGGGACTAGCGGGACAGATACGCAGTATTTT. Translation gives CASSPGTSGTDTQYF.

The V and J genes are TRBV18 and TRBJ2-2; 7 bases agree with TRBD1. This CDR3 is built from 13 residues. Germline values: CDR1 KGHSH, CDR2 LQKENI. V shed 4 bases, J shed 6 bases, and the junction held 2 bases outside the gene matches. This chain's CDR3 is CASSRQGSGELFF. The CDR3 DNA reads as TGTGCCAGCTCACGACAGGGATCCGGGGAGCTGTTTTTT.

V usage is TRBV19 and J usage is TRBJ1-4, with 11 bases identical to TRBD1. This CDR3 region has 17 residues. In germline, CDR1 is LNHDA, CDR2 SQIVND (reference sequence). V lost 9 bases to trimming and J lost 0 bases; unmatched junction nucleotides: 9. The CDR3 spells CASLPTGQGATNEKLFF. The CDR3 DNA sequence: TGTGCCAGCCTGCCCACGGGACAGGGGGCAACTAATGAAAAACTGTTTTTT.

This clone was counted ten times or more. The V call is TRBV7-2, the J call TRBJ2-5; possible D gene TRBD2, 5 bases. The length of the CDR3 is 13 residues. Germline values: CDR1 SGHTA, CDR2 FQGNSA. The ends were cut back, 1 base at V and 6 bases at J, with 9 bases in the middle. The CDR3 here is CASSLDLGKTQYF. In nucleotides, the CDR3 is TGTGCCAGCAGCTTAGACCTCGGGAAGACCCAGTACTTC.

This sequence joins TRBV6-1 and TRBJ2-5; 9 nucleotides match TRBD1. J was trimmed by 5 bases and V by 2 bases; bases with no gene match: 6. The CDR3 is 15 amino acids. The germline V gene encodes CDR1 MNHNS and CDR2 SASEGT. The CDR3 protein is CASSERDRVWETQYF. CDR3 nucleotide sequence: TGTGCCAGCAGTGAACGGGACAGGGTCTGGGAGACCCAGTACTTC.

The V and J genes are TRBV27 and TRBJ2-1, with 15 bases fitting TRBD2. In germline, CDR1 is MNHEY, CDR2 SMNVEV (reference sequence). J was trimmed by 8 bases and V by 4 bases; bases with no gene match: 3. CDR3 length equals 15 residues. CDR3 protein: CASSSGLAGGYEQFF. The CDR3 DNA reads as TGTGCCAGCAGTTCGGGACTAGCGGGGGGCTATGAGCAGTTCTTC.

This clone showed up just a few times. The chain has TRBV28 and TRBJ1-2; tentatively, D is TRBD1 (5 bases). Germline V gene sequence: CDR1 MDHEN, CDR2 SYDVKM. Trimming removed 4 bases from V and 2 bases from J, with 11 bases in between. The CDR3 loop spans 14 amino acids. The CDR3 loop is CASSSGGENYGYTF. Written as DNA, the CDR3 is TGTGCCAGCAGTTCCGGAGGGGAAAACTATGGCTACACCTTC.

This clone was picked up a small number of times. This rearrangement joins TRBV2 to TRBJ2-3; the match to TRBD1 covers 8 bases. V lost 5 bases to trimming and J lost 1 base; unmatched junction nucleotides: 5. There are 15 residues in the CDR3. The germline gives CDR1 SNHLY, CDR2 FYNNEI. The chain's CDR3 is CASSRTGFGTDTQYF. The CDR3 region has the DNA TGTGCCAGCAGTCGGACAGGGTTTGGCACAGATACGCAGTATTTT.

This clone was counted only a few times. The CDR3 DNA is TGCGCCAGCAGCTTGGGGCAGGGGGCGGCAGATACGCAGTATTTT. Translating gives CASSLGQGAADTQYF. The rearrangement joins TRBV5-1 to TRBJ2-3; 8 bases match TRBD1. Looked up from germline, CDR1 is SGHRS and CDR2 is YFSETQ. V was pared by 0 bases and J by 4 bases, with 4 bases of the junction left unmatched. The length of the CDR3 is 15 residues.